The clone carrying this T cell receptor beta chain was seen a few times. The source of the sample is a study of cytomegalovirus exposure and HLA in healthy donors. With 60 Vbeta and 13 Jbeta primers, the PCR was carried out. Profiling relied on immunoSEQ multiplex PCR, and the TCRdb table lists in-frame clones only, not all of them. The table lists some 170,000 clones, more than 60% of them singletons, with about 4.4% in the top ten. This TCR was recovered from a man aged 40-50 years in good health and CMV-seronegative. Sequencing used PBMCs.

The CDR3 DNA reads TGTGCCAGCATGCGGACTATAGTCTACGAGCAGTACTTC. This translates into CASMRTIVYEQYF. V and J are TRBV6-1 and TRBJ2-7; TRBD2 is a possible D gene (6 bases). This CDR3 spans 13 amino acids. Germline CDR1 reads MNHNS; CDR2 reads SASEGT. Trimming removed 7 bases from V and 3 bases from J, with 13 bases in between.